Each of the 24 T cell receptor beta chains below was sequenced from the same sample in a study of blood T cell repertoires in COVID-19. Assay: immunoSEQ multiplex PCR; the TCRdb copy retains only in-frame clones and omits some. The table includes about 69,000 clones, 90% detected once. Sequencing input: peripheral blood. These receptors were collected from a man aged 50 to 59 with acute or convalescent COVID-19.

The chain uses TRBV5-5 and TRBJ2-5; 14 positions match TRBD2. The trim removed 0 bases at V and 3 bases at J, leaving 4 bases unmatched. Germline V gene lookup returns CDR1 SGHKS and CDR2 YYEKEE (reference sequence). CDR3 length: 17 amino acids. The CDR3 spells CASSLAQGLAGEETQYF. Here the CDR3 DNA reads TGTGCCAGCAGCTTGGCCCAGGGACTAGCGGGAGAAGAGACCCAGTACTTC.

The J gene is TRBJ2-5, the V gene TRBV9, with 8 positions matching TRBD2. Germline assignment: CDR1 SGDLS and CDR2 YYNGEE. Trimming removed 3 bases from V and 4 bases from J; junction bases left unmatched: 11. The CDR3 length is 16 residues. The chain's CDR3 is CASSGRSKAGVETQYF. The CDR3 DNA is TGTGCCAGCAGCGGGAGAAGCAAAGCGGGAGTAGAGACCCAGTACTTC.

This chain links TRBV12-3 or TRBV12-4 with TRBJ2-5, with D tentatively TRBD1 (5 bases). Trimming removed 8 bases at V and 2 bases at J, with 9 bases between. CDR3 length: 12 amino acids. The CDR3 here is CASGARQETQYF. CDR3 DNA: TGTGCCAGCGGGGCGCGGCAAGAGACCCAGTACTTC.

The rearrangement joins TRBV12-5 to TRBJ2-3; D might be TRBD1 (6 bases). Germline-derived CDR1 and CDR2 are LGHNT and FRNRAP. The CDR3 consists of 17 residues. Trimming took off 0 bases at V and 4 bases at J, with 17 bases between the two ends. The CDR3 here is CASGLVVRGRGADTQYF. The CDR3 nucleotides read TGTGCTAGTGGTTTGGTGGTTCGGGGCAGGGGTGCAGATACGCAGTATTTT.

CDR3 residues: CASSPRPAGILTDTQYF. The DNA of the CDR3 is TGTGCCAGCAGCCCGCGACCAGCGGGAATATTGACAGATACGCAGTATTTT. This chain uses TRBV7-2 with TRBJ2-3, with TRBD2 matching 7 bases. Germline V CDR1 and CDR2: SGHTA, FQGNSA. The V segment lost 5 bases and the J segment 3 bases; nucleotides outside the gene matches: 14. The length of the CDR3 is 17 residues.

The chain links TRBV5-1 to TRBJ2-3; TRBD2 agrees at 11 bases. The CDR3 is 17 amino acids. Germline V CDR1 and CDR2: SGHRS, YFSETQ. V was clipped by 0 bases and J by 3 bases; unmatched bases: 6. DNA of the CDR3: TGCGCCAGCAGCTTGGTTACTAGCGGGAGTCAGACAGATACGCAGTATTTT. Translated: CASSLVTSGSQTDTQYF.

The V and J genes are TRBV4-1 and TRBJ2-1; 7 nucleotides match TRBD1. With V trimmed by 1 base and J by 6 bases, 6 bases remained unmatched. Germline CDR1 is MGHRA and CDR2 is YSYEKL. The CDR3 spans 15 residues. The CDR3 nucleotides are TGCGCCAGCAGCCAAGTAGGGGGCGATTTCAATGAGCAGTTCTTC. Encoded protein: CASSQVGGDFNEQFF.

Comment on this clone: The conserved final phenylalanine or tryptophan is absent from the CDR3, which likely points to a read error. Because the CDR3's place on the DNA is in doubt, the DNA is left out and the CDR3 is given as listed by TCRdb. The chain employs TRBV28 and TRBJ2-4; no check of the table's D call, TRBD1, against the DNA was made. The germline V gene has CDR1 MDHEN and CDR2 SYDVKM. The CDR3 comprises 12 residues, both ends counted. The chain's CDR3 is CASSLHRQGDGV.

The V call is TRBV5-1, the J call TRBJ2-1, with TRBD1 identical over 9 bases. This CDR3 is built from 13 residues. V was pared by 4 bases and J by 6 bases, with 2 bases of the junction left unmatched. The germline V gene has CDR1 SGHRS and CDR2 YFSETQ. The CDR3 is CASSQGQGNEQFF. The CDR3 nucleotides read TGCGCCAGCAGCCAGGGACAGGGCAATGAGCAGTTCTTC.

A remark on this clone: This same CDR3 is encoded by further DNA sequences in the sample. V is TRBV19 and J is TRBJ1-2, with D tentatively TRBD1 (5 bases). Per germline, CDR1 LNHDA and CDR2 SQIVND (reference sequence). CDR3 length: 13 amino acids. Trimming left V 3 bases short and J 2 bases short, with 7 bases between. For the CDR3, the DNA is TGTGCCAGTAGTATTCGGGGGAACTATGGCTACACCTTC. Protein product: CASSIRGNYGYTF. Using reference TRBV19 and TRBJ1-2 for the parts outside the CDR3, the full variable domain is DGGITQSPKYLFRKEGQNVTLSCEQNLNHDAMYWYRQDPGQGLRLIYYSQIVNDFQKGDIAEGYSVSREKKESFPLTVTSAQKNPTAFYLCASSIRGNYGYTFGSGTRLTVV.

This chain links TRBV4-1 with TRBJ2-1, with D perhaps TRBD2 (5 bases). The germline V gene has CDR1 MGHRA and CDR2 YSYEKL. CDR3 length equals 15 residues. Trimming cost V 0 bases and J 4 bases, with 10 bases left between them. CDR3: CASSQDVEGYNEQFF. The CDR3 DNA sequence: TGCGCCAGCAGCCAAGACGTCGAGGGATACAATGAGCAGTTCTTC.

The rearrangement joins TRBV19 to TRBJ1-5, with D possibly matching TRBD1 (6 bases). Germline V gene data show CDR1 as LNHDA and CDR2 as SQIVND (reference sequence). Trimming pared 6 bases from V and 0 bases from J, leaving 15 bases between. The CDR3 totals 16 residues. In DNA form, the CDR3 reads TGTGCCAGTAGGTCTTTAGGGGACAATAGCAATCAGCCCCAGCATTTT. As protein: CASRSLGDNSNQPQHF.

The J gene is TRBJ2-5, the V gene TRBV9, with TRBD2 matching over 7 bases. V lost 4 bases and J lost 1; bases outside the gene matches: 4. The CDR3 totals 14 residues. In germline, CDR1 is SGDLS, CDR2 YYNGEE. Written as DNA, the CDR3 is TGTGCCAGCAGCCCCCGGACTAGCCAAGAGACCCAGTACTTC. It yields the protein CASSPRTSQETQYF.

The J gene is TRBJ1-5, the V gene TRBV12-3 or TRBV12-4; unclear D gene. The CDR3 is made up of 13 amino acids. Trimming shortened V by 7 bases and J by 6 bases, and 13 bases separated the two germline ends. In DNA form, the CDR3 reads TGTGCCAGCACCTCCGGGAGGGTTCAGCCCCAGCATTTT. Amino acid sequence: CASTSGRVQPQHF.

The chain links TRBV29-1 to TRBJ1-2; D unclear. Trimming cost V 7 bases and J 5 bases, with 8 bases left between them. The CDR3 spans 10 residues. Germline-derived CDR1 and CDR2 are SQVTM and ANQGSEA. CDR3 amino acids: CSAGEYGYTF. CDR3 DNA: TGCAGCGCCGGGGAATATGGCTACACCTTC. Combining the CDR3 with reference TRBV29-1 and TRBJ1-2 gives the whole variable domain SAVISQKPSRDICQRGTSLTIQCQVDSQVTMMFWYRQQPGQSLTLIATANQGSEATYESGFVIDKFPISRPNLTFSTLTVSNMSPEDSSIYLCSAGEYGYTFGSGTRLTVV.

V gene TRBV2 combines with J gene TRBJ2-5; 9 positions match TRBD1. Germline V gives CDR1 SNHLY, CDR2 FYNNEI. The CDR3 spans 13 residues. V dropped 8 bases and J dropped 4; count of bases not matched to a gene: 5. The CDR3, as DNA: TGTGCCAGCGGGGGACAGGGAGGAGAGACCCAGTACTTC. Protein product: CASGGQGGETQYF.

The chain recombines TRBV30 with TRBJ2-2, with 7 positions matching TRBD1. In germline, CDR1 is GTSNPN, CDR2 SVGIG (reference sequence). This CDR3 is 16 amino acids long. The ends lost 3 bases at V and 3 bases at J; junction bases unmatched: 10. The CDR3 loop reads CAWSDDRAFDTGELFF. The CDR3 region has the DNA TGTGCCTGGAGCGACGACAGGGCGTTTGACACCGGGGAGCTGTTTTTT.

The rearrangement uses TRBV11-3 and TRBJ2-1; the match to TRBD2 covers 12 bases. The CDR3 covers 17 residues. CDR1 SGHNT and CDR2 YENEEA come from the germline V gene. After removal of 4 bases from V and 2 bases from J, the junction contained 6 bases not matched to a gene. The CDR3 sequence is CASSSLAGGPTYNEQFF. DNA of the CDR3: TGTGCCAGCAGCTCTCTAGCGGGAGGGCCCACCTACAATGAGCAGTTCTTC.

This chain links TRBV12-3 or TRBV12-4 with TRBJ1-3; D call uncertain. The CDR3 contains 11 residues. V was cut by 10 bases and J by 5 bases, with 9 bases left in between. DNA for the CDR3: TGTGCCACGGAGGGAAGAAACACCATATATTTT. This codes for CATEGRNTIYF.

The chain carries TRBV6-4 and TRBJ2-1; 7 bases are a match to TRBD2. There are 15 residues in the CDR3. Trimming at V came to 5 bases and at J to 6 bases, leaving 10 bases not matched to a gene. The germline CDR1 and CDR2 sequences are MRHNA and SNTAGT. The CDR3 DNA is TGTGCCAGCAGTCCCTGGGGGGGAGATGTCAATGAGCAGTTCTTC. Protein sequence: CASSPWGGDVNEQFF.

The chain combines TRBV5-1 with TRBJ2-7; 10 nucleotides line up with TRBD1. J was trimmed by 1 base and V by 5 bases; bases with no gene match: 3. The V gene's germline CDR1 is SGHRS and CDR2 YFSETQ. The CDR3 consists of 14 residues. The CDR3 reads CASRRTGGSYEQYF. CDR3 nucleotides: TGCGCCAGCAGGAGGACAGGGGGTTCCTACGAGCAGTACTTC.

The rearrangement joins TRBV10-3 to TRBJ2-1; possible D gene TRBD2, 6 bases. This CDR3 region has 15 residues. Germline V gives CDR1 ENHRY, CDR2 SYGVKD. The germline V and J ends were trimmed by 2 bases and 8 bases, with 16 bases remaining between them. CDR3 nucleotide sequence: TGTGCCATCAGTGAGCCGAATACCTGGGGGGATGAGCAGTTCTTC. Protein product: CAISEPNTWGDEQFF.

CDR3 loop: CASSTAPGLAAIGELFF. The CDR3 DNA reads as TGTGCCAGCAGCACCGCCCCGGGACTAGCGGCGATCGGGGAGCTGTTTTTT. The rearrangement uses TRBV11-2 and TRBJ2-2; 11 bases match TRBD2. Germline CDR1 SGHAT, CDR2 FQNNGV. The CDR3 is 17 amino acids. After removal of 5 bases from V and 7 bases from J, the junction contained 12 bases not matched to a gene.

The J gene is TRBJ2-1, the V gene TRBV28; TRBD2 aligns across 11 bases. V trimming: 7 bases; J trimming: 5 bases; junction bases outside the gene matches: 7. Per germline, CDR1 MDHEN and CDR2 SYDVKM. The CDR3 sequence is 15 residues long. This CDR3 is CASNQLAGADNEQFF. The CDR3 bases are TGTGCCAGCAACCAACTAGCGGGGGCGGACAATGAGCAGTTCTTC.